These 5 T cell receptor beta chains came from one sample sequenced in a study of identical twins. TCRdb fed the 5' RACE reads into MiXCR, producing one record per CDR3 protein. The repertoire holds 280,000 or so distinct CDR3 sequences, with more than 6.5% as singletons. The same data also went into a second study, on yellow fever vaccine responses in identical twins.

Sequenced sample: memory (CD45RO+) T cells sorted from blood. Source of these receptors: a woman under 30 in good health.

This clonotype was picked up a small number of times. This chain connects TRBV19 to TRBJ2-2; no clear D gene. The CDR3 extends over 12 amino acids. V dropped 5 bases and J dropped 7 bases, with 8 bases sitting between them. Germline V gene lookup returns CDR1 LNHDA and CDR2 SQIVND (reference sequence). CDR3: CASSPQYGELFF. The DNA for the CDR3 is TGTGCCAGTAGTCCACAGTACGGGGAGCTGTTTTTT.

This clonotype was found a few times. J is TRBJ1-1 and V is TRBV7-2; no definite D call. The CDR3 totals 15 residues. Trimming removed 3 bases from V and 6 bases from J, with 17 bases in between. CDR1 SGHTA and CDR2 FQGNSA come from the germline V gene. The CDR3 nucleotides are TGTGCCAGCAGCTTTGGGTTCGCTACGGGCGCTGAAGCTTTCTTT. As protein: CASSFGFATGAEAFF.

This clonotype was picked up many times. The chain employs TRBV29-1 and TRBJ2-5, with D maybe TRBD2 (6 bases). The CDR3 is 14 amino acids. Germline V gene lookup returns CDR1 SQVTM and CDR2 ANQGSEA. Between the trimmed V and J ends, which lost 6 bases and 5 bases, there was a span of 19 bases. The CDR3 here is CSVEGHARGETQYF. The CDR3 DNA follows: TGCAGCGTGGAGGGGCACGCTCGGGGGGAGACCCAGTACTTC.

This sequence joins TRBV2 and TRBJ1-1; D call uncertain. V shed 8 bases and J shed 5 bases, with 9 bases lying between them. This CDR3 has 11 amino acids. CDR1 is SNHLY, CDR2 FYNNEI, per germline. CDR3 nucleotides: TGTGCCAGCCCCGGGGTTACTGAAGCTTTCTTT. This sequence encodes CASPGVTEAFF.

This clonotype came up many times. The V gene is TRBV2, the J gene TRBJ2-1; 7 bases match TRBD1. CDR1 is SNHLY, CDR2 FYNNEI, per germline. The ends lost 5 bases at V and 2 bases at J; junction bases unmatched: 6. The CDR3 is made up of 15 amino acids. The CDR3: CASSPNRGAYNEQFF. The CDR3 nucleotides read TGTGCCAGCAGTCCGAACAGGGGTGCCTACAATGAGCAGTTCTTC. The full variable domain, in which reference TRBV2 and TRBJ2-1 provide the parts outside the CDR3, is EPEVTQTPSHQVTQMGQEVILRCVPISNHLYFYWYRQILGQKVEFLVSFYNNEISEKSEIFDDQFSVERPDGSNFTLKIRSTKLEDSAMYFCASSPNRGAYNEQFFGPGTRLTVL.